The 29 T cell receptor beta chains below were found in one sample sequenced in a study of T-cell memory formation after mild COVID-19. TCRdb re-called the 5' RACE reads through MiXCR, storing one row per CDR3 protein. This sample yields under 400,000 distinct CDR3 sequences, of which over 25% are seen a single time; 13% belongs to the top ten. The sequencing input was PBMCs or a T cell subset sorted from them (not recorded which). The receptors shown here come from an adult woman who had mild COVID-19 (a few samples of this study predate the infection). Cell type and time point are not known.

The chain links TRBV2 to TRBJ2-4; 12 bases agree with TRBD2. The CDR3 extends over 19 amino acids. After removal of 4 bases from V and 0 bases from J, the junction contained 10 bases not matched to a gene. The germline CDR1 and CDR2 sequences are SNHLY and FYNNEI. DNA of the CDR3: TGTGCCAGCAGTGGCCCCGGGACTAGCGGGTACTTAGCCAAAAACATTCAGTACTTC. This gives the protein CASSGPGTSGYLAKNIQYF.

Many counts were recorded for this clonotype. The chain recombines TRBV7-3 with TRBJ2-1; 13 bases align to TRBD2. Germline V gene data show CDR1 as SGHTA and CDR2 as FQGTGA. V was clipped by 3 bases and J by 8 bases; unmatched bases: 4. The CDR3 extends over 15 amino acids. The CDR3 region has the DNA TGTGCCAGCAGCTTGTGGACTAGCGGGAGCGATGAGCAGTTCTTC. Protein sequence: CASSLWTSGSDEQFF.

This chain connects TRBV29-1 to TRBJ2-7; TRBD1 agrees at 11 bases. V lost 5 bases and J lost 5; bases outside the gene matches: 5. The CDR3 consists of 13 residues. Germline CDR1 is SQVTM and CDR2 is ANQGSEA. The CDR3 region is CSVSAGQGDEQYF. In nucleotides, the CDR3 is TGCAGCGTTTCCGCGGGACAGGGGGACGAGCAGTACTTC.

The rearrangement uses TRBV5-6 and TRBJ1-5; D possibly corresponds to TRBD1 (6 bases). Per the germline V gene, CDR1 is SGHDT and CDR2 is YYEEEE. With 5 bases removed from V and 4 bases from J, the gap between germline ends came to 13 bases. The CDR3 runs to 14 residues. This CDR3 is CASSKDSRNQPQHF. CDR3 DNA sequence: TGTGCCAGCAGTAAGGACAGTCGGAATCAGCCCCAGCATTTT. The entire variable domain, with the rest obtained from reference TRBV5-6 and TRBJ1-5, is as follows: DAGVTQSPTHLIKTRGQQVTLRCSPKSGHDTVSWYQQALGQGPQFIFQYYEEEERQRGNFPDRFSGHQFPNYSSELNVNALLLGDSALYLCASSKDSRNQPQHFGDGTRLSIL.

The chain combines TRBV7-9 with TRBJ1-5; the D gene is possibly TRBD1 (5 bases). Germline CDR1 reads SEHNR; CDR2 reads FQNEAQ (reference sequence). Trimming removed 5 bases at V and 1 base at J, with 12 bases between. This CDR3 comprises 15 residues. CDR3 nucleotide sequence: TGTGCCAGCAGCACCACCCAGGGAAGCAATCAGCCCCAGCATTTT. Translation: CASSTTQGSNQPQHF.

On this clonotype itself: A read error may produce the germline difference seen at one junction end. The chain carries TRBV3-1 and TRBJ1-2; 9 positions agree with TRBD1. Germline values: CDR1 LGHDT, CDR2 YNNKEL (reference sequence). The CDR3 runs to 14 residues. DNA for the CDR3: TGTGCCAGCACCCAAGGACAGGGGTTCTATGGCTACACCTTC. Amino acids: CASTQGQGFYGYTF.

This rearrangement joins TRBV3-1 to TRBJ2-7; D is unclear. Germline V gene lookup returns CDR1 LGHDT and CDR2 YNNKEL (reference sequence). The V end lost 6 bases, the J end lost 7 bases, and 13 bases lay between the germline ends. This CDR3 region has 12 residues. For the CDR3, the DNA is TGTGCCAGCAGTTTGAGGCGGCAGGAGCAGTACTTC. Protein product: CASSLRRQEQYF.

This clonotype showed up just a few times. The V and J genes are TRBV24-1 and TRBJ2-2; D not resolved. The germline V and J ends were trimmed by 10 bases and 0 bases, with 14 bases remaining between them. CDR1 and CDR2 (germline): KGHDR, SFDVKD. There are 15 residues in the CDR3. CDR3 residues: CATIERIPNTGELFF. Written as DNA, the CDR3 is TGTGCCACAATAGAACGGATCCCGAACACCGGGGAGCTGTTTTTT.

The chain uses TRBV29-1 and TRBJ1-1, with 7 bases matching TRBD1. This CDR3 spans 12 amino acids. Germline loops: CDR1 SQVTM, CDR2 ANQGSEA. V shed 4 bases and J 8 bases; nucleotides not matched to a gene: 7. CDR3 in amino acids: CSVGDRDPEAFF. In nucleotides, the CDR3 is TGCAGCGTTGGTGACAGGGATCCCGAAGCTTTCTTT.

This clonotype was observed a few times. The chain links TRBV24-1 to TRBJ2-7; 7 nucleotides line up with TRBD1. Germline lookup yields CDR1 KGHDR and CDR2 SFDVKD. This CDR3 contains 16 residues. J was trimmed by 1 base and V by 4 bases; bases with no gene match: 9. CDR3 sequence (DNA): TGTGCCACCAGTGACCCCGCACAGGGGAATTCCTACGAGCAGTACTTC. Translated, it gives CATSDPAQGNSYEQYF.

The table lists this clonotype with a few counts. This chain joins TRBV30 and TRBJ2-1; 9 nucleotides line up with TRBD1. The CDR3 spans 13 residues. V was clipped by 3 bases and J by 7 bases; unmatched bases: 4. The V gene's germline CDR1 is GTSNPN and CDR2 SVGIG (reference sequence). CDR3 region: CAWRYGQGNEQFF. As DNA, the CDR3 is TGTGCCTGGAGATATGGACAGGGGAATGAGCAGTTCTTC.

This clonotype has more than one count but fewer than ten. CDR3 DNA sequence: TGTGCCAGCAGTGTCCCAGGGGGGAAGATCACCGGGGAGCTGTTTTTT. The encoded protein is CASSVPGGKITGELFF. The chain links TRBV13 to TRBJ2-2; possible D gene TRBD1, 7 bases. CDR1 is PRHDT and CDR2 is FYEKMQ in the germline V gene (reference sequence). Trimming removed 6 bases at V and 4 bases at J, with 18 bases between. CDR3 length: 16 residues.

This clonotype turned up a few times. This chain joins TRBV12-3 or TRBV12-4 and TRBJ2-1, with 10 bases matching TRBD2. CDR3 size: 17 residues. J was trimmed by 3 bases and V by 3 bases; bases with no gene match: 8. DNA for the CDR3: TGTGCCAGCAGTTTGAGTCTAGCGGGGGACCACTACAATGAGCAGTTCTTC. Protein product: CASSLSLAGDHYNEQFF.

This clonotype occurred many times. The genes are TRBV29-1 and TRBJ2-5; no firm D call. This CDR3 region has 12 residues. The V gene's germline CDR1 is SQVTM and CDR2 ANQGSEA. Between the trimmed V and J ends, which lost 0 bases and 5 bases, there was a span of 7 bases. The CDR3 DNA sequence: TGCAGCGTTGAAGATAATACGGAGACCCAGTACTTC. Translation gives CSVEDNTETQYF.

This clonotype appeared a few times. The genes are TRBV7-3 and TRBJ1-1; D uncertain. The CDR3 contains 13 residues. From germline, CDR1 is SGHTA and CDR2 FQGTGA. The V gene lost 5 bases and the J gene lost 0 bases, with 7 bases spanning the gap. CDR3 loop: CASSASMNTEAFF. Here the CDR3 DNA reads TGTGCCAGCAGCGCCTCCATGAACACTGAAGCTTTCTTT.

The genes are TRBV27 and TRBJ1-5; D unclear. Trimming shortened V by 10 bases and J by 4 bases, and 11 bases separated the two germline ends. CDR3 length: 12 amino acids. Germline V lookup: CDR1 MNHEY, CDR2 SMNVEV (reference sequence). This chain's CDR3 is CATGRVNQPQHF. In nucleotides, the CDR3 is TGTGCCACCGGACGGGTAAATCAGCCCCAGCATTTT.

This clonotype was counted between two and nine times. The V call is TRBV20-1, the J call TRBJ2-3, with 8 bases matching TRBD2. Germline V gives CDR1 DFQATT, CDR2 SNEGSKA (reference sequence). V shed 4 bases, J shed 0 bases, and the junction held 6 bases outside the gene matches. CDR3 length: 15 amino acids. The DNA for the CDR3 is TGCAGTGCTAATAAAGCGGGAGCTAGCACAGATACGCAGTATTTT. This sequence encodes CSANKAGASTDTQYF.

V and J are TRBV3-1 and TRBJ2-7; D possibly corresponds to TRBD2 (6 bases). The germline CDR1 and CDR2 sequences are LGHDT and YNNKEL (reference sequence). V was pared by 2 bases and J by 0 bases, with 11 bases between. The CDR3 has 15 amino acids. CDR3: CASSQPFGGSYEQYF. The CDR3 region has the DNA TGTGCCAGCAGCCAACCATTCGGGGGCTCCTACGAGCAGTACTTC.

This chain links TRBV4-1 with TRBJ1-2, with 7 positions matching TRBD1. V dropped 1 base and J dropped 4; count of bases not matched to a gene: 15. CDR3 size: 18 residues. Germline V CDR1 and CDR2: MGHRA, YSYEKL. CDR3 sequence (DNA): TGCGCCAGCAGCCAAGGGGGCCGGGCCGGGACAGCCAGCTATGGCTACACCTTC. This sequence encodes CASSQGGRAGTASYGYTF.

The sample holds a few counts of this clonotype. The CDR3 spells CSAKTGGSGYTF. In DNA form, the CDR3 reads TGCAGCGCAAAGACAGGGGGCAGTGGCTACACCTTC. This chain joins TRBV29-1 and TRBJ1-2; 10 bases align to TRBD1. The V and J ends lost 7 bases and 7 bases, in that order; junction bases with no gene match: 6. The germline V gene encodes CDR1 SQVTM and CDR2 ANQGSEA. CDR3 size: 12 residues.

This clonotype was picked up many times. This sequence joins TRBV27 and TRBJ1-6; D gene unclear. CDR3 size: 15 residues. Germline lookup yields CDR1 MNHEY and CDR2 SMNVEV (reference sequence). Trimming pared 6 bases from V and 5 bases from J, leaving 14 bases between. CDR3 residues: CASSPSAPNNSPLHF. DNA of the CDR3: TGTGCCAGCAGCCCTTCCGCCCCAAATAATTCACCCCTCCACTTT.

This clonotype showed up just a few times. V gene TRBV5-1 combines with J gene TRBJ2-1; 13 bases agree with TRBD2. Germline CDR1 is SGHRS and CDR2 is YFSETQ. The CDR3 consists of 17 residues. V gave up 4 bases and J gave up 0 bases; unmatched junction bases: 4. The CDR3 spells CASSRTSGGFSYNEQFF. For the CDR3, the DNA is TGCGCCAGCAGCAGGACTAGCGGGGGTTTCTCCTACAATGAGCAGTTCTTC.

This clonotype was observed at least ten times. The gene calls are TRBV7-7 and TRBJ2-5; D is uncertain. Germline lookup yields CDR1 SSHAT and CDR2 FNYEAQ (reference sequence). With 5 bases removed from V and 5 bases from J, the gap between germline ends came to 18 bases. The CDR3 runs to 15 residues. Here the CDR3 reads CASSPGRLSWETQYF. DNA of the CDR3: TGTGCCAGCAGCCCAGGTAGACTGAGTTGGGAGACCCAGTACTTC.

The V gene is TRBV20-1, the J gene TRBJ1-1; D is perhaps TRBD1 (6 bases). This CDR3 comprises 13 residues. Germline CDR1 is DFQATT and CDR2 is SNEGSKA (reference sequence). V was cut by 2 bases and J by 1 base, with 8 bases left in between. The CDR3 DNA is TGCAGTGCTAGAAACAGGGAGAACACTGAAGCTTTCTTT. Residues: CSARNRENTEAFF.

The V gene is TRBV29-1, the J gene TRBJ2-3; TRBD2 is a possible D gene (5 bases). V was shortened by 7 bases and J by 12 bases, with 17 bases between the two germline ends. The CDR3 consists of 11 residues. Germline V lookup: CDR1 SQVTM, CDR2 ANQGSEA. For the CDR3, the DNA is TGCAGCGGGCGGGCCCTCCAGGTTCAGTATTTT. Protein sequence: CSGRALQVQYF.

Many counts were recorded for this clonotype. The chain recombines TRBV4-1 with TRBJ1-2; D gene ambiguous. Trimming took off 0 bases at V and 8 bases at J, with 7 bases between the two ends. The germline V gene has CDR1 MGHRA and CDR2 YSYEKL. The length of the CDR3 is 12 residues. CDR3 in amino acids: CASSQDLEGYTF. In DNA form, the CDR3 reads TGCGCCAGCAGCCAAGATTTAGAAGGCTACACCTTC.

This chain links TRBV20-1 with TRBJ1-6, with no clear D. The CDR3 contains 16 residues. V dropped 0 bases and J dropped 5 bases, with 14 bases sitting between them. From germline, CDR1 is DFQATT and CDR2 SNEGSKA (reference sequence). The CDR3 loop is CSAREAGVFNNSPLHF. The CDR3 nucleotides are TGCAGTGCTAGAGAGGCGGGCGTGTTCAATAATTCACCCCTCCACTTT.

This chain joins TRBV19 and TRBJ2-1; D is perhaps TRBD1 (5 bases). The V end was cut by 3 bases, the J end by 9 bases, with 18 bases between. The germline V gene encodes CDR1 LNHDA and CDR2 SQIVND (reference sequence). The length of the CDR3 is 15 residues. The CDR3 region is CASSIVGFDSSEQFF. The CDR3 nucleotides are TGTGCCAGTAGTATTGTCGGTTTCGACAGCAGTGAGCAGTTCTTC.

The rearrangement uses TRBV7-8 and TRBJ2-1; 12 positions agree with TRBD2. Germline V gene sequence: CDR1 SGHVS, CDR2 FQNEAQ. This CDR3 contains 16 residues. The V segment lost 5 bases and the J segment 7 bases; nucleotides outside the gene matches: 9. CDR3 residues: CASSHPTSGSLNEQFF. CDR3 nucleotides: TGTGCCAGCAGCCACCCGACTAGCGGGAGTCTTAATGAGCAGTTCTTC. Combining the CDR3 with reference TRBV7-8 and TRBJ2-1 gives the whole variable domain GAGVSQSPRYKVAKRGQDVALRCDPISGHVSLFWYQQALGQGPEFLTYFQNEAQLDKSGLPSDRFFAERPEGSVSTLKIQRTQQEDSAVYLCASSHPTSGSLNEQFFGPGTRLTVL.